This T cell receptor beta chain was captured by sequencing in a study of blood T cell repertoires in COVID-19. Study-level background: Material from acute and convalescent COVID-19 was sourced from the United States, Italy and Spain. T cells, B-cell-depleted T cells, or PBMCs provided the cDNA or gDNA that served as material.

Method: immunoSEQ multiplex PCR; TCRdb's copy keeps in-frame clones and lacks some. The sample consists of roughly 32,000 clones, roughly three quarters of them appearing once. Unmatched junction bases numbered 6, after V lost 3 bases and J lost 2 bases. The length of the CDR3 is 15 residues. The V gene's germline CDR1 is SNHLY and CDR2 FYNNEI. The chain recombines TRBV2 with TRBJ2-7; 8 bases align to TRBD1. The sequence came from a human donor in a cohort sampled during active COVID-19. Material: peripheral blood. CDR3: CASSDGAGGPYEQYF. The CDR3 DNA reads as TGTGCCAGCAGTGATGGGGCAGGGGGCCCCTACGAGCAGTACTTC. The full variable domain, completed using reference TRBV2 and TRBJ2-7, is EPEVTQTPSHQVTQMGQEVILRCVPISNHLYFYWYRQILGQKVEFLVSFYNNEISEKSEIFDDQFSVERPDGSNFTLKIRSTKLEDSAMYFCASSDGAGGPYEQYFGPGTRLTVT.